This T cell receptor (beta chain) was sequenced in a study of cytomegalovirus exposure and HLA in healthy donors. CDR1 MNHEY and CDR2 SMNVEV come from the germline V gene (reference sequence). Between the trimmed V and J ends, which lost 2 bases and 6 bases, there was a span of 14 bases. The CDR3 covers 15 residues. Comments on this clone: What it binds is not known.

The PCR made use of 60 Vbeta and 13 Jbeta primers. In the study's own analysis: The count from a later analysis was some 80 million unique TCR beta chains, some 11 million of them shared. Repertoires were generated with immunoSEQ multiplex PCR, while TCRdb's copy carries only in-frame clones and drops some. That table is the source of V, J and clone size, and D and trimming were worked out from the DNA. This table has about 300,000 clones, 86% appearing once. Regarding the study as a whole: Apart from CMV serostatus, no immune exposure information was available. Presence/absence analyses supposed approximately even sequencing depth among donors. In a later analysis, at a false discovery rate of 0.05, 15,000 to 20,000 TCR beta sequences were associated with HLA alleles.

Sequenced: PBMCs. The receptor comes from a man aged 35 to 55 in good health and CMV-seropositive. The genes are TRBV27 and TRBJ1-5, with D maybe TRBD1 (6 bases). The CDR3 here is CASSLSWGRPQPQHF. The CDR3 region has the DNA TGTGCCAGCAGTTTAAGCTGGGGGCGCCCTCAGCCCCAGCATTTT.